What follows are 24 T cell receptor beta chains derived from one specimen sequenced in a study of breast tumors, draining lymph nodes, adjacent tissues. Using its own MiXCR run on the multiplex PCR reads, TCRdb lists one record per CDR3 protein. The sample carries approximately 12,000 distinct CDR3 sequences, approximately 46% recorded once. Source material: tumor-adjacent breast tissue. These receptors originate from a female donor with breast cancer. Some clones in this sample may be carry-over from other donors' samples.

This clonotype appeared many times. This chain connects TRBV7-2 to TRBJ2-5; D possibly corresponds to TRBD1 (5 bases). CDR1 is SGHTA and CDR2 is FQGNSA in the germline V gene. The CDR3 is 14 amino acids. The V gene lost 5 bases and the J gene lost 1 base, with 11 bases spanning the gap. The CDR3 nucleotides read TGTGCCAGCAGCACAAACAGGTTCCAAGAGACCCAGTACTTC. It translates to CASSTNRFQETQYF.

This clonotype showed up just once. The chain uses TRBV29-1 and TRBJ2-1; D is undetermined. Germline V gene data show CDR1 as SQVTM and CDR2 as ANQGSEA. The V gene lost 7 bases and the J gene lost 3 bases, with 7 bases spanning the gap. This CDR3 contains 11 residues. In DNA form, the CDR3 reads TGCAGCGGAAAGATCTACAATGAGCAGTTCTTC. It specifies CSGKIYNEQFF.

By sample share, this clonotype is medium-sized. V is TRBV20-1 and J is TRBJ1-5; 10 bases match TRBD1. CDR1 is DFQATT and CDR2 is SNEGSKA in the germline V gene (reference sequence). Trimming cost V 6 bases and J 6 bases; bases outside gene matches: 5. CDR3 length: 13 amino acids. CDR3 sequence (DNA): TGCAGTGCCCGGGACAGGGGCGGTCAGCCCCAGCATTTT. It yields the protein CSARDRGGQPQHF.

V gene TRBV5-8 combines with J gene TRBJ1-2; D is perhaps TRBD1 (5 bases). V lost 2 bases and J 4 bases, leaving 9 bases between the germline ends. CDR1 is SGHTS and CDR2 is YDEGEE in the germline V gene. The CDR3 consists of 13 residues. Here the CDR3 reads CASSFDSSYGYTF. CDR3 nucleotide sequence: TGTGCCAGCAGCTTCGACAGTTCCTATGGCTACACCTTC.

The chain combines TRBV6-2 or TRBV6-3 with TRBJ2-7; tentatively, D is TRBD2 (6 bases). The length of the CDR3 is 14 residues. V dropped 8 bases and J dropped 6 bases, with 20 bases sitting between them. CDR1 MNHEY and CDR2 SVGEGT come from the germline V gene. In DNA form, the CDR3 reads TGTGCCAGCCTTGCGACGGGACTCCCTGGCGAGCAGTACTTC. This sequence encodes CASLATGLPGEQYF.

In its sample, this clonotype was seen many times. The gene calls are TRBV18 and TRBJ2-5; D might be TRBD1 (7 bases). V was trimmed by 6 bases and J by 5 bases, leaving 10 bases between them. The germline V gene encodes CDR1 KGHSH and CDR2 LQKENI. The CDR3 is 12 residues long. DNA for the CDR3: TGTGCCAGCTCCCCAGGGGGGGAGACCCAGTACTTC. Translation: CASSPGGETQYF.

This sequence joins TRBV9 and TRBJ2-7, with D tentatively TRBD2 (5 bases). Trimming pared 3 bases from V and 6 bases from J, leaving 22 bases between. The CDR3 loop spans 16 amino acids. Germline-derived CDR1 and CDR2 are SGDLS and YYNGEE. CDR3 DNA sequence: TGTGCCAGCAGCGGTAGAGAAACGGGAACAAATTGCGAGCAGTACGTC. Translated: CASSGRETGTNCEQYV.

This chain links TRBV2 with TRBJ1-2; TRBD1 aligns across 7 bases. The CDR3 is made up of 15 amino acids. The ends lost 0 bases at V and 5 bases at J; junction bases unmatched: 6. Germline loops: CDR1 SNHLY, CDR2 FYNNEI. DNA of the CDR3: TGTGCCAGCAGTGAAGCAGACGGCAGGGGGTATGGCTACACCTTC. Amino acid sequence: CASSEADGRGYGYTF.

The rearrangement links TRBV15 to TRBJ1-2; the D gene is possibly TRBD1 (5 bases). This CDR3 is built from 14 residues. The germline V gene encodes CDR1 LNHNV and CDR2 YYDKDF (reference sequence). Trimming stripped 0 bases from V and 4 bases from J, with 9 bases between. The DNA of the CDR3 is TGTGCCACCAGCAGAGAGGGGGGGTCCTATGGCTACACCTTC. Its translation is CATSREGGSYGYTF.

The sample holds many counts of this clonotype. The chain is built from TRBV7-3 and TRBJ2-1; D is unresolved. V was trimmed by 0 bases and J by 10 bases, leaving 10 bases between them. This CDR3 comprises 13 residues. In germline, CDR1 is SGHTA, CDR2 FQGTGA. As DNA, the CDR3 is TGTGCCAGCAGCTTAACCATGGCCACGGAGCAGTTCTTC. Its protein is CASSLTMATEQFF.

This clonotype is judged medium-sized. The V call is TRBV12-3 or TRBV12-4, the J call TRBJ1-5; 7 positions match TRBD1. Unmatched junction bases numbered 3, after V lost 6 bases and J lost 7 bases. CDR3 length: 12 residues. The CDR3 loop reads CASRRTGQPQHF. The CDR3 DNA is TGTGCCAGCAGACGGACAGGACAGCCCCAGCATTTT.

This clonotype appeared many times. The chain couples TRBV18 to TRBJ2-7; maybe TRBD1 (6 bases). Germline values: CDR1 KGHSH, CDR2 LQKENI. This CDR3 region has 17 residues. V gave up 3 bases and J gave up 3 bases, with 21 bases separating them. CDR3 in amino acids: CASSPQGISPLNYEQYF. The CDR3, as DNA: TGTGCCAGCTCACCTCAGGGGATTTCGCCCCTAAACTACGAGCAGTACTTC.

This chain joins TRBV7-2 and TRBJ1-2; D perhaps matches TRBD1 (5 bases). The CDR3 extends over 15 amino acids. CDR1 and CDR2 (germline): SGHTA, FQGNSA. V lost 5 bases and J 6 bases, leaving 19 bases between the germline ends. The chain's CDR3 is CASSPQTGSRNGYTF. The CDR3 nucleotides are TGTGCCAGCAGCCCTCAAACAGGATCGCGAAATGGCTACACCTTC.

The V call is TRBV7-2, the J call TRBJ1-1; a possible D gene is TRBD1 (5 bases). Looked up from germline, CDR1 is SGHTA and CDR2 is FQGNSA. This CDR3 has 14 residues. The ends were cut back, 5 bases at V and 1 base at J, with 11 bases in the middle. CDR3 loop: CASSPPTANTEAFF. The CDR3 DNA reads as TGTGCCAGCAGCCCACCGACAGCGAACACTGAAGCTTTCTTT.

By frequency in the sample, this clonotype is medium-sized. The chain is built from TRBV4-3 and TRBJ2-3; 8 bases fit TRBD2. The CDR3 loop spans 16 amino acids. Germline CDR1 is LGHNA and CDR2 is YSLEER. V gave up 1 base and J gave up 2 bases; unmatched junction bases: 5. This CDR3 reads CASSQVSGASTDTQYF. The CDR3 DNA reads TGCGCCAGCAGCCAAGTTAGCGGGGCATCCACAGATACGCAGTATTTT.

By share, this clonotype ranks as medium-sized (0.01 to 0.1%). The V gene is TRBV20-1, the J gene TRBJ2-7; 7 nucleotides agree with TRBD2. Germline V CDR1 and CDR2: DFQATT, SNEGSKA (reference sequence). The V gene end was trimmed by 3 bases and the J gene end by 5 bases; junction bases not matched to a gene: 10. CDR3 length: 14 residues. CDR3 in amino acids: CSARRIGGGNEQYF. Here the CDR3 DNA reads TGCAGTGCTAGGAGAATTGGGGGGGGGAACGAGCAGTACTTC.

This clonotype was observed a handful of times. The chain carries TRBV20-1 and TRBJ2-3; 12 bases match TRBD2. V shed 3 bases and J 5 bases; nucleotides not matched to a gene: 9. In germline, CDR1 is DFQATT, CDR2 SNEGSKA (reference sequence). The CDR3 contains 16 residues. CDR3 nucleotides: TGCAGTGCTAGGGGGCTAGCGGGGGGGGATATAGATACGCAGTATTTT. Amino acids: CSARGLAGGDIDTQYF.

This clonotype was found once. The genes are TRBV2 and TRBJ2-3; 11 positions match TRBD2. With V trimmed by 6 bases and J by 0 bases, 8 bases remained unmatched. Per germline, CDR1 SNHLY and CDR2 FYNNEI. The CDR3 consists of 17 residues. In nucleotides, the CDR3 is TGTGCCAGCAGCCGGGAACGGACTAGCGGGAGCACAGATACGCAGTATTTT. It yields the protein CASSRERTSGSTDTQYF.

This clonotype occurred many times. The chain is built from TRBV4-1 and TRBJ1-2, with a possible D match to TRBD1 (6 bases). V was shortened by 11 bases and J by 6 bases, with 13 bases between the two germline ends. Germline-derived CDR1 and CDR2 are MGHRA and YSYEKL. This CDR3 has 11 amino acids. CDR3 region: CASAGGHGYTF. The CDR3 nucleotides read TGCGCCTCGGCGGGGGGCCATGGCTACACCTTC.

On this clonotype: One end of the junction varies from germline; a read error may be responsible. The V gene is TRBV20-1, the J gene TRBJ2-7; possibly TRBD1 for D (5 bases). CDR3 length: 11 amino acids. CDR1 DFQATT and CDR2 SNEGSKA come from the germline V gene (reference sequence). The CDR3 DNA reads as TGCAGTGCACCAGGGAACTACGAGCAGTCCTTC. Encoded protein: CSAPGNYEQSF.

On this clonotype: The CDR3 end shows no conserved phenylalanine or tryptophan, and so a read error is likely. The chain is built from TRBV7-9 and TRBJ1-2; maybe TRBD1 (6 bases). Trimming removed 6 bases from V and 2 bases from J, with 10 bases in between. Germline V CDR1 and CDR2: SEHNR, FQNEAQ (reference sequence). The CDR3 spans 13 residues. CDR3 nucleotides: TGTGCCAGCAGGGACAGCCTGAACTATGGCTACACCCTC. This sequence encodes CASRDSLNYGYTL.

The chain employs TRBV10-3 and TRBJ1-6; tentatively, D is TRBD1 (5 bases). The CDR3 has 15 residues. The germline V and J ends were trimmed by 3 bases and 11 bases, with 17 bases remaining between them. Germline V gene lookup returns CDR1 ENHRY and CDR2 SYGVKD. In DNA form, the CDR3 reads TGTGCCATCAGTGAAAGCCCGGGACTTAGTCCACCCCTCCACTTT. Its translation is CAISESPGLSPPLHF.

J is TRBJ1-5 and V is TRBV5-1; TRBD1 agrees at 7 bases. Germline CDR1 and CDR2: SGHRS and YFSETQ. The CDR3 loop spans 15 amino acids. V shed 6 bases, J shed 7 bases, and the junction held 13 bases outside the gene matches. The CDR3, as DNA: TGCGCCAGCAAGGTCGCCGGGACAGTTAACCAGCCCCAGCATTTT. Translated, it gives CASKVAGTVNQPQHF.

This clonotype was recorded once. The DNA for the CDR3 is TGTGCCAGCAGCTCAGGACAGGGGCTTGAAAAACTGTTTTTT. Residues: CASSSGQGLEKLFF. The chain couples TRBV11-2 to TRBJ1-4; 9 nucleotides agree with TRBD1. J gave up 7 bases and V 4 bases, and 4 bases lay outside the gene matches. The CDR3 extends over 14 amino acids. The germline V gene encodes CDR1 SGHAT and CDR2 FQNNGV.